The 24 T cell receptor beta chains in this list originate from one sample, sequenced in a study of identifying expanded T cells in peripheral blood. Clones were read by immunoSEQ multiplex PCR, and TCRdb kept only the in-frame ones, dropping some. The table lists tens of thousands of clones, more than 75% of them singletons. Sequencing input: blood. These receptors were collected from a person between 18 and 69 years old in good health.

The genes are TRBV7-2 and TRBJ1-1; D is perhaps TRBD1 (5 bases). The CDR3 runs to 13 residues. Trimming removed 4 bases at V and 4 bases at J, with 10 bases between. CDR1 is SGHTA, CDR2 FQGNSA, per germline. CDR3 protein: CASSSGRGTEAFF. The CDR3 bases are TGTGCCAGCAGCTCGGGACGGGGCACTGAAGCTTTCTTT.

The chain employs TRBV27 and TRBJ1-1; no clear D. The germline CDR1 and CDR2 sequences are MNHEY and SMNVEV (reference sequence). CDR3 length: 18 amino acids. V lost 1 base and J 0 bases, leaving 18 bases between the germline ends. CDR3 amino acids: CASSLYPPTEMMNTEAFF. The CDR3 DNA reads TGTGCCAGCAGTTTATATCCGCCAACGGAAATGATGAACACTGAAGCTTTCTTT.

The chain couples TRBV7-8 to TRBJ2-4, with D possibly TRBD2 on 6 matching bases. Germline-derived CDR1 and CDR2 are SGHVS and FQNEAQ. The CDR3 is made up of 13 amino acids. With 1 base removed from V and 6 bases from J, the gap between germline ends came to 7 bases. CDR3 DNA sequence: TGTGCCAGCAGCTTAGGGGGAGGAAACATTCAGTACTTC. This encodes CASSLGGGNIQYF.

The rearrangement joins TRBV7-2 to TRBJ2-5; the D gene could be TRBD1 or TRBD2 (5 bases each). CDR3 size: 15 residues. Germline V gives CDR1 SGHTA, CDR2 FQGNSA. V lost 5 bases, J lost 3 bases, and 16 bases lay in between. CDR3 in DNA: TGTGCCAGCAGCCTCCTGGGACGGAGTGAAGAGACCCAGTACTTC. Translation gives CASSLLGRSEETQYF.

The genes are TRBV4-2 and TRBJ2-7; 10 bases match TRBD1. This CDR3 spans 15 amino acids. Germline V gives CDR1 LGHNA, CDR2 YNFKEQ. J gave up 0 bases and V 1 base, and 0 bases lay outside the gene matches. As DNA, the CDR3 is TGTGCCAGCAGCCAAGGACAGGGGGCCTCCTACGAGCAGTACTTC. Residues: CASSQGQGASYEQYF.

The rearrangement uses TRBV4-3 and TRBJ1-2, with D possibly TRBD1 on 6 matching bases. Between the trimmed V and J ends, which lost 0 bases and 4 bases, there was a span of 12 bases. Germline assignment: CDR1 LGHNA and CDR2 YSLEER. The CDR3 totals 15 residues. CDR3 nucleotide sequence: TGCGCCAGCAGCCAAGATGGGGGGGGCCTCTATGGCTACACCTTC. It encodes CASSQDGGGLYGYTF.

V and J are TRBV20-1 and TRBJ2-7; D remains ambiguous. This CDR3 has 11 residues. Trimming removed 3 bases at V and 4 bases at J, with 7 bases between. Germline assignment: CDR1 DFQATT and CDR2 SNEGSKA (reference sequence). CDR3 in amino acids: CSASRSYEQYF. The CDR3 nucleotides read TGCAGTGCTAGCAGGTCATACGAGCAGTACTTC.

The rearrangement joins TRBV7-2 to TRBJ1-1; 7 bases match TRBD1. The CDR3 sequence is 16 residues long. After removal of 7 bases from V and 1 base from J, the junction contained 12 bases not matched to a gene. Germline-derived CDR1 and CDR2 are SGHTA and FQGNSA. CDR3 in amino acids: CASTPSEGGWNTEAFF. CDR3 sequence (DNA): TGTGCCAGCACCCCATCGGAAGGGGGCTGGAACACTGAAGCTTTCTTT.

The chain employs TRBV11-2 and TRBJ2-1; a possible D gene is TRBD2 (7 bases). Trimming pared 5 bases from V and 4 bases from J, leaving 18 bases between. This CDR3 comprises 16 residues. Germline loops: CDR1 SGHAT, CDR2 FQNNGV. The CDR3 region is CASSPVEGGNYNEQFF. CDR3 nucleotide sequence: TGTGCCAGCAGCCCCGTTGAGGGGGGGAATTACAATGAGCAGTTCTTC.

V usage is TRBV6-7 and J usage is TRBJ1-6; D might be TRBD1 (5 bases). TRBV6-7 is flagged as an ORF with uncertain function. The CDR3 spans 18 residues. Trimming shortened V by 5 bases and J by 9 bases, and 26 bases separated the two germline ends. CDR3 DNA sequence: TGTGCCAGCAGTCTCACCCGGACAAATCATTACCTCGGTTCACCCCTCCACTTT. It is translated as CASSLTRTNHYLGSPLHF.

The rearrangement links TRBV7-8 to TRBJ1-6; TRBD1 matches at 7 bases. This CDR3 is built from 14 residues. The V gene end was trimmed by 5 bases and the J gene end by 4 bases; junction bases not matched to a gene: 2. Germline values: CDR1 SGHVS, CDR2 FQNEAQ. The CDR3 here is CASSPGQYNSPLHF. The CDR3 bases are TGTGCCAGCAGCCCGGGACAGTATAATTCACCCCTCCACTTT.

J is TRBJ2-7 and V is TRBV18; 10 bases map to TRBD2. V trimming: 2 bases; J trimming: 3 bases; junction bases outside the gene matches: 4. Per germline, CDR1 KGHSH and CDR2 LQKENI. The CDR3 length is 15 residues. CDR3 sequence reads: CASSPLAGGFYEQYF. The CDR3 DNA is TGTGCCAGCTCACCATTAGCGGGGGGATTCTACGAGCAGTACTTC.

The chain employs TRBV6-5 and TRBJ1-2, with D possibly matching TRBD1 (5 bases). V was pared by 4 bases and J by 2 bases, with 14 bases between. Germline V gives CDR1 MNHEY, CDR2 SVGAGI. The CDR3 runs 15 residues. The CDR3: CASSWSGTTNYGYTF. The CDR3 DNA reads TGTGCCAGCAGTTGGTCCGGGACGACCAACTATGGCTACACCTTC.

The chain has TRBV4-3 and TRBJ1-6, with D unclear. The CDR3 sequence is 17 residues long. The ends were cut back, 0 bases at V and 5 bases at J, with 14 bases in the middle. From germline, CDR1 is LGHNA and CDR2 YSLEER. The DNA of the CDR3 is TGCGCCAGCAGCCAAGATTGGCTGTCGTCTGATAATTCACCCCTCCACTTT. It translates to CASSQDWLSSDNSPLHF.

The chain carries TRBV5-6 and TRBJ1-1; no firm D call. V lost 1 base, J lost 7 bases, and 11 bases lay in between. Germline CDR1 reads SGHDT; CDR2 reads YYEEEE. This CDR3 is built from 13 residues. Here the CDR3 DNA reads TGTGCCAGCAGCTTGATCGGTGGATTTGAAGCTTTCTTT. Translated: CASSLIGGFEAFF. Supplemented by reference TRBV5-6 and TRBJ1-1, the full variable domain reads DAGVTQSPTHLIKTRGQQVTLRCSPKSGHDTVSWYQQALGQGPQFIFQYYEEEERQRGNFPDRFSGHQFPNYSSELNVNALLLGDSALYLCASSLIGGFEAFFGQGTRLTVV.

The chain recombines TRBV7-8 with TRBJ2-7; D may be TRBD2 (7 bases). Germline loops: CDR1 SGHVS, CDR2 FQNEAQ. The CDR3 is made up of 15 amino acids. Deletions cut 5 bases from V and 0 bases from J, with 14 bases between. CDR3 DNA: TGTGCCAGCAGCAAAGGGGGACTATCCTCCTACGAGCAGTACTTC. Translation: CASSKGGLSSYEQYF.

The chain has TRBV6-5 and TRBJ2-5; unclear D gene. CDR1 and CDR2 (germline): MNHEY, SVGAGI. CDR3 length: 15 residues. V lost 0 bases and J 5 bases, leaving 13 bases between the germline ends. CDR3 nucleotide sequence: TGTGCCAGCAGTTACTCCGCGAGCTTTGGCGAGACCCAGTACTTC. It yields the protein CASSYSASFGETQYF.

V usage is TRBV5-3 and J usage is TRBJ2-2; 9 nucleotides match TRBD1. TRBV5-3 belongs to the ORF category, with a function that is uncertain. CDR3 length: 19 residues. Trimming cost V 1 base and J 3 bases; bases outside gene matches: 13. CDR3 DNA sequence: TGTGCCAGAAGCTTGCTTACGGGACAGGGAAGTAGCGACACCGGGGAGCTGTTTTTT. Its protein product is CARSLLTGQGSSDTGELFF.

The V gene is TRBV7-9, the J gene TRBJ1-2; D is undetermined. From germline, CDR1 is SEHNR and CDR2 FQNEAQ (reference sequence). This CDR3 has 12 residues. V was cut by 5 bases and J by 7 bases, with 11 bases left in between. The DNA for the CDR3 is TGTGCCAGCAGCGGGCTTAGCTCTGGCTACACCTTC. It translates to CASSGLSSGYTF.

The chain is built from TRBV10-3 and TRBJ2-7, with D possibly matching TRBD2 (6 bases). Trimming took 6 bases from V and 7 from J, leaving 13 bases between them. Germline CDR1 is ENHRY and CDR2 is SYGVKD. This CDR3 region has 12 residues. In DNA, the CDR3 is TGTGCCATCAGAGATATAGCGGCGGAGCAGTACTTC. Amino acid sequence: CAIRDIAAEQYF.

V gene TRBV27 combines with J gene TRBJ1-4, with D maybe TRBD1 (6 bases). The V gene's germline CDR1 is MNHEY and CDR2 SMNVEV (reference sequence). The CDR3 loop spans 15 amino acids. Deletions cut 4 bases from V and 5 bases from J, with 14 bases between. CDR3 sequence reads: CASSSRGRGNEKLFF. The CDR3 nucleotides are TGTGCCAGCAGTTCACGCGGAAGGGGGAATGAAAAACTGTTTTTT.

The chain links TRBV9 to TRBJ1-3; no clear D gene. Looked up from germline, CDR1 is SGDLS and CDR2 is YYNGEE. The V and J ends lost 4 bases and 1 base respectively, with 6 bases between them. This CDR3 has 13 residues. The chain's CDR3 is CASSPSSGNTIYF. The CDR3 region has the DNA TGTGCCAGCAGCCCCTCGTCTGGAAACACCATATATTTT.

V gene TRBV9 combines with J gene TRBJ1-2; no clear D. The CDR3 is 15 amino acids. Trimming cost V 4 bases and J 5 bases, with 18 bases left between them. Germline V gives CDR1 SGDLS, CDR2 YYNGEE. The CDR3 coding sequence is TGTGCCAGCAGCCCTTCATTGGGAGTACAGTATGGCTACACCTTC. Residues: CASSPSLGVQYGYTF.

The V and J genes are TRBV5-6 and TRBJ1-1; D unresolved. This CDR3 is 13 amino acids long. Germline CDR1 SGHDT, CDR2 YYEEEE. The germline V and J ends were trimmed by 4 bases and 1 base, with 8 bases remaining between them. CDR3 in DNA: TGTGCCAGCAGCGCGACACCGAACACTGAAGCTTTCTTT. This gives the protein CASSATPNTEAFF. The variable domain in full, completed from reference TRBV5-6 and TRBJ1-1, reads DAGVTQSPTHLIKTRGQQVTLRCSPKSGHDTVSWYQQALGQGPQFIFQYYEEEERQRGNFPDRFSGHQFPNYSSELNVNALLLGDSALYLCASSATPNTEAFFGQGTRLTVV.